This T cell receptor beta chain was obtained from a study of blood T cell repertoires in COVID-19. As for the study in general: Collection of acute and convalescent COVID-19 samples took place in the United States, Italy and Spain. PBMCs, B-cell-depleted T cells, or T cells were the source of the cDNA or gDNA that made up the material.

In the authors' workflow: Reference gene primer amplification in the assay estimated nucleated cell counts. Produced via immunoSEQ multiplex PCR; TCRdb's table is partial and in-frame only. V and J calls and clone size are as listed in that table; D and trimming were resolved from the DNA. The table includes tens of thousands of clones, 70% to 90% detected once. The germline gives CDR1 LNHDA, CDR2 SQIVND (reference sequence). The CDR3 is 16 residues long. With V trimmed by 6 bases and J by 5 bases, 12 bases remained unmatched. The TCR was taken from a man aged 70 or older with active COVID-19. The V gene is TRBV19, the J gene TRBJ1-5; 8 positions match TRBD1. The sequenced sample consisted of peripheral blood. The CDR3 DNA is TGTGCCAGTAGGGCCGGGACAGGAAGGTTCGATCAGCCCCAGCATTTT. Amino acids: CASRAGTGRFDQPQHF.